These 13 T cell receptor beta chains came from one sample sequenced in a study of beta chain features in type 1 diabetes. Reverse transcription of all isolated RNA meant that expressed TCRB transcripts were sequenced. TCRdb keeps only in-frame clones here, not all; method: immunoSEQ multiplex PCR. The sample has 200,000 to 250,000 clones, roughly a tenth seen once; the top ten hold 1% to 1.5%. Specimen: central memory CD4+ T cells from blood. The receptors come from a young man in good health.

V usage is TRBV6-1 and J usage is TRBJ2-2; 12 positions match TRBD2. The CDR3 totals 15 residues. The ends lost 7 bases at V and 5 bases at J; junction bases unmatched: 5. Germline V gene data show CDR1 as MNHNS and CDR2 as SASEGT. The CDR3, as DNA: TGTGCCAGCACTCTAGCGGGAGGGCCTACCGGGGAGCTGTTTTTT. Encoded protein: CASTLAGGPTGELFF.

The V gene is TRBV10-3, the J gene TRBJ1-1; D gene unclear. Germline CDR1 and CDR2: ENHRY and SYGVKD. The CDR3 consists of 14 residues. Trimming stripped 5 bases from V and 0 bases from J, with 10 bases between. The CDR3 DNA reads as TGTGCCATCAGTCGGGAAGGCATGAACACTGAAGCTTTCTTT. Its translation is CAISREGMNTEAFF.

The chain recombines TRBV29-1 with TRBJ1-1, with D possibly matching TRBD1 (5 bases). Per the germline V gene, CDR1 is SQVTM and CDR2 is ANQGSEA. CDR3 length: 13 residues. The V end lost 7 bases, the J end lost 0 bases, and 12 bases lay between the germline ends. As DNA, the CDR3 is TGCAGCGGTTCCGGGACGGTGAACACTGAAGCTTTCTTT. As protein: CSGSGTVNTEAFF.

This clone was observed a handful of times. The rearrangement uses TRBV10-3 and TRBJ2-7, with TRBD2 as a possible D gene (5 bases). The CDR3 has 14 residues. V lost 4 bases, J lost 3 bases, and 13 bases lay in between. Germline V lookup: CDR1 ENHRY, CDR2 SYGVKD. CDR3 sequence reads: CAISGAGVNYEQYF. Written as DNA, the CDR3 is TGTGCCATCAGTGGGGCGGGTGTAAACTACGAGCAGTACTTC.

This clone was recorded at least ten times. This chain joins TRBV28 and TRBJ1-2, with D possibly matching TRBD1 (6 bases). Germline CDR1 and CDR2: MDHEN and SYDVKM. Trimming removed 6 bases from V and 9 bases from J, with 23 bases in between. The CDR3 is 15 residues long. The CDR3 DNA follows: TGTGCCAGCAGCCCTAGTCGGCTACAGGGCTCCAGCTACACCTTC. Encoded protein: CASSPSRLQGSSYTF.

The chain couples TRBV29-1 to TRBJ1-2; D is undetermined. The CDR3 loop spans 11 amino acids. Trimming took 3 bases from V and 6 from J, leaving 8 bases between them. Germline V CDR1 and CDR2: SQVTM, ANQGSEA. The CDR3 region is CSVDGLDGYTF. CDR3 nucleotide sequence: TGCAGCGTTGACGGTTTAGATGGCTACACCTTC.

The CDR3 DNA follows: TGTGCCGGGTTCCAGGGGGCCGCGGAAGAGCAGTACTTC. Its translation is CAGFQGAAEEQYF. The V call is TRBV30, the J call TRBJ2-7; 8 bases match TRBD1. V lost 8 bases, J lost 7 bases, and 13 bases stayed unmatched. CDR1 GTSNPN and CDR2 SVGIG come from the germline V gene (reference sequence). The CDR3 totals 13 residues. The full variable domain, completed using reference TRBV30 and TRBJ2-7, is SQTIHQWPATLVQPVGSPLSLECTVEGTSNPNLYWYRQAAGRGLQLLFYSVGIGQISSEVPQNLSASRPQDRQFILSSKKLLLSDSGFYLCAGFQGAAEEQYFGPGTRLTVT.

CDR3 loop: CASSPGGTSGRRTDTQYF. The CDR3 DNA reads as TGTGCCAGCTCACCTGGAGGGACTAGCGGGAGAAGGACAGATACGCAGTATTTT. This chain joins TRBV18 and TRBJ2-3; 14 nucleotides line up with TRBD2. Germline CDR1 reads KGHSH; CDR2 reads LQKENI. Unmatched junction bases numbered 8, after V lost 3 bases and J lost 3 bases. CDR3 length equals 18 residues.

V and J are TRBV30 and TRBJ1-5; tentatively, D is TRBD1 (5 bases). CDR3 size: 15 residues. Germline CDR1 GTSNPN, CDR2 SVGIG (reference sequence). The V end was cut by 3 bases, the J end by 4 bases, with 16 bases between. The CDR3 DNA sequence: TGTGCCTGGAGCGCACCGGGACCGCGGAATCAGCCCCAGCATTTT. Encoded protein: CAWSAPGPRNQPQHF.

This clone has more than one count but fewer than ten. The chain links TRBV30 to TRBJ1-4, with D maybe TRBD1 (5 bases). The CDR3 runs to 14 residues. CDR1 is GTSNPN and CDR2 is SVGIG in the germline V gene (reference sequence). V was trimmed by 0 bases and J by 5 bases, leaving 10 bases between them. This CDR3 is CAWSVGQSNEKLFF. The DNA of the CDR3 is TGTGCCTGGAGTGTAGGACAATCCAATGAAAAACTGTTTTTT. Supplemented by reference TRBV30 and TRBJ1-4, the full variable domain reads SQTIHQWPATLVQPVGSPLSLECTVEGTSNPNLYWYRQAAGRGLQLLFYSVGIGQISSEVPQNLSASRPQDRQFILSSKKLLLSDSGFYLCAWSVGQSNEKLFFGSGTQLSVL.

The rearrangement joins TRBV7-9 to TRBJ2-3; TRBD1 or TRBD2 may be the D gene (6 bases each). The CDR3 length is 19 residues. Trimming stripped 5 bases from V and 4 bases from J, with 28 bases between. Germline V gene data show CDR1 as SEHNR and CDR2 as FQNEAQ (reference sequence). The CDR3 region is CASSRQTFSGTRGADTQYF. For the CDR3, the DNA is TGTGCCAGCAGCCGACAAACCTTTAGCGGCACAAGGGGGGCAGATACGCAGTATTTT.

This clone was counted a few times. The CDR3 spells CAWSAGAGKLFF. The CDR3 DNA follows: TGTGCCTGGAGCGCTGGGGCGGGAAAACTGTTTTTT. The rearrangement links TRBV30 to TRBJ1-4; D possibly corresponds to TRBD1 (5 bases). V was cut by 3 bases and J by 10 bases, with 12 bases left in between. From germline, CDR1 is GTSNPN and CDR2 SVGIG (reference sequence). The CDR3 spans 12 residues.

The sample holds many counts of this clone. DNA for the CDR3: TGTGCCAGCAGCCACGAGGGGGGCAGGTCGCTTAACTATGGCTACACCTTC. It translates to CASSHEGGRSLNYGYTF. The chain has TRBV4-2 and TRBJ1-2, with a weak D call TRBD1 (6 bases). CDR1 is LGHNA and CDR2 is YNFKEQ in the germline V gene. The V end lost 3 bases, the J end lost 1 base, and 18 bases lay between the germline ends. The CDR3 covers 17 residues.